This T cell receptor (beta chain) was recovered during a study of T cells in women clearing cervical HPV infection. The overall study: No precancer developed; the control's incident HPV16 infection cleared within 12 months. HLA type could not be excluded as a confounder. General observations from the study: Controls had more TRBV6-7 (roughly 0.16%) than cases (about 0.11%). CIN3+ cases had significantly higher TCR richness than controls; evenness did not differ.

Measured with immunoSEQ multiplex PCR; TCRdb has only the in-frame clones, and not every one. This listing includes tens of thousands of clones. CDR3 length equals 15 residues. Germline V CDR1 and CDR2: SGHVS, FNYEAQ. On this clone: Its matching antigen is unknown. Coverage ceases 3 residues before the CDR3 finishes, and the germline J gene fills in the end.

The receptor comes from a woman between 18 and 69 years old with a cervical HPV16 infection that either progressed to CIN3+ or cleared (not recorded which). The sample taken for sequencing was blood buffy coat. This chain uses TRBV7-6 with TRBJ1-2; 7 bases line up with TRBD1. The CDR3 bases that were read are TGTGCCAGCAGCTTAGGAGGGGGCAGGGGCAATGAC. Translating gives CASSLGGGRGND. From start to end, the CDR3 is CASSLGGGRGNDYTF.